This T cell receptor (beta chain) emerged from a study of cytomegalovirus exposure and HLA in healthy donors. Primers included in the PCR were 60 Vbeta and 13 Jbeta primers. Assay used: immunoSEQ multiplex PCR; TCRdb lists only in-frame clones, some missing. The data contain 120,000 to 150,000 clones, less than 85% of them singletons. With regard to this clone: Its cognate antigen is unknown.

Overall study results and limits: A later analysis appeared to link common viral pathogens to several of the most significant clusters.

The germline CDR1 and CDR2 sequences are MNHEY and SMNVEV (reference sequence). CDR3 length: 12 residues. The ends were cut back, 5 bases at V and 7 bases at J, with 11 bases in the middle. The TCR comes from a man aged 40-50 years in good health and CMV-seronegative. Sequenced sample: PBMCs. The genes are TRBV27 and TRBJ1-1; tentative D call: TRBD1 (6 bases). The DNA of the CDR3 is TGTGCCAGCAGTGAAGGGGGGGTTGAAGCTTTCTTT. Encoded protein: CASSEGGVEAFF.